These 16 T cell receptor beta chains originate from one sample sequenced in a study of T-cell reconstitution after alpha-beta-depleted transplantation in children. Preparing the TCRbeta library involved the use of unique molecular identifiers. A single record per CDR3 protein comes from TCRdb applying MiXCR to the PCR reads. The profile covers fewer than 700,000 distinct CDR3 sequences, with roughly 13% appearing a single time and about 2.2% taken by the ten largest. The source was PBMCs, mostly from graft donor cells, collected 360 days after TCRalphabeta/CD19-depleted stem cell transplant. Receptors were obtained from a male patient aged 10 to 17 who had a stem cell transplant for acute myeloid leukemia, so the T cells may come from the graft donor.

This rearrangement joins TRBV20-1 to TRBJ2-7; D ambiguous. The germline V gene encodes CDR1 DFQATT and CDR2 SNEGSKA (reference sequence). The CDR3 contains 13 residues. Trimming left V 6 bases short and J 2 bases short, with 14 bases between. The CDR3 reads CSAQDADPYEQYF. As DNA, the CDR3 is TGCAGTGCCCAGGACGCGGATCCCTACGAGCAGTACTTC.

In this sample, this clonotype turned up many times. The rearrangement joins TRBV7-3 to TRBJ2-2; D remains ambiguous. The ends were cut back, 5 bases at V and 3 bases at J, with 16 bases in the middle. Germline V gene lookup returns CDR1 SGHTA and CDR2 FQGTGA. This CDR3 has 16 residues. Written as DNA, the CDR3 is TGTGCCAGCAGCGAAACACCGGACGGTTACACCGGGGAGCTGTTTTTT. Translated, it gives CASSETPDGYTGELFF.

The chain has TRBV30 and TRBJ1-1, with 11 bases aligning to TRBD1. The CDR3 consists of 16 residues. Per germline, CDR1 GTSNPN and CDR2 SVGIG (reference sequence). The J segment lost 7 bases and the V segment lost 3 bases, leaving 13 bases of the junction unmatched. CDR3 residues: CAWRGILGDRGYEAFF. Here the CDR3 DNA reads TGTGCCTGGAGAGGTATTTTAGGGGACAGGGGGTATGAAGCTTTCTTT.

The chain recombines TRBV21-1 with TRBJ2-3; the table's D call of TRBD1 was not tested on the DNA. TRBV21-1 is flagged as a pseudogene. The CDR3 extends over 16 amino acids. CDR3 region: CASSVRTPGSTDTQYF. DNA of the CDR3: TGTGCCAGCAGCGTCCGGACCCCGGGAAGTACAGATACGCAGTATTTT.

V usage is TRBV3-1 and J usage is TRBJ2-7, with 13 bases lining up with TRBD2. The CDR3 is made up of 18 amino acids. The trim removed 11 bases at V and 0 bases at J, leaving 16 bases unmatched. The germline CDR1 and CDR2 sequences are LGHDT and YNNKEL (reference sequence). The CDR3 sequence: CALCLGGLAGLSSYEQYF. The DNA of the CDR3 is TGTGCCCTCTGTTTAGGGGGACTAGCGGGGTTAAGCTCCTACGAGCAGTACTTC.

The V gene is TRBV5-1, the J gene TRBJ2-7; possibly TRBD1 or TRBD2 for D (5 bases each). Germline values: CDR1 SGHRS, CDR2 YFSETQ. This CDR3 comprises 14 residues. V was cut by 3 bases and J by 5 bases, with 15 bases left in between. CDR3 region: CASSWTWGSDEQYF. The CDR3 DNA sequence: TGCGCCAGCAGCTGGACGTGGGGGTCGGACGAGCAGTACTTC. Complete variable domain (other parts from reference TRBV5-1 and TRBJ2-7): KAGVTQTPRYLIKTRGQQVTLSCSPISGHRSVSWYQQTPGQGLQFLFEYFSETQRNKGNFPGRFSGRQFSNSRSEMNVSTLELGDSALYLCASSWTWGSDEQYFGPGTRLTVT.

The V call is TRBV25-1, the J call TRBJ2-5; TRBD2 is a possible D gene (7 bases). Germline V CDR1 and CDR2: MGHDK, SYGVNS. The CDR3 consists of 14 residues. V lost 1 base and J lost 4, with 10 bases in between. The CDR3 is CASSELGGGETQYF. The CDR3, as DNA: TGTGCCAGCAGTGAATTGGGAGGGGGAGAGACCCAGTACTTC.

This clonotype was counted a few times. This chain connects TRBV20-1 to TRBJ2-7; 10 bases map to TRBD2. The CDR3 spans 16 residues. The V and J ends lost 1 base and 2 bases, in that order; junction bases with no gene match: 8. CDR1 is DFQATT and CDR2 is SNEGSKA in the germline V gene (reference sequence). CDR3: CSARVSWTSGPYEQYF. DNA of the CDR3: TGCAGTGCTAGAGTTTCTTGGACTAGCGGCCCCTACGAGCAGTACTTC.

This clonotype was counted at least ten times. This rearrangement joins TRBV20-1 to TRBJ2-1; a weak D match, TRBD2 (5 bases). The CDR3 consists of 15 residues. Germline V lookup: CDR1 DFQATT, CDR2 SNEGSKA (reference sequence). With 0 bases removed from V and 5 bases from J, the gap between germline ends came to 14 bases. CDR3 coding DNA: TGCAGTGCTAGAGATCCTGGACTGGTAAACAATGAGCAGTTCTTC. This sequence encodes CSARDPGLVNNEQFF.

V and J are TRBV9 and TRBJ2-7; 9 bases fit TRBD1. CDR1 is SGDLS and CDR2 is YYNGEE in the germline V gene. The CDR3 has 15 residues. The V segment lost 3 bases and the J segment 5 bases; nucleotides outside the gene matches: 9. The CDR3 sequence: CASSASGTGRDEQYF. DNA for the CDR3: TGTGCCAGCAGCGCCTCCGGGACAGGGCGCGACGAGCAGTACTTC.

The chain employs TRBV14 and TRBJ2-5; tentatively, D is TRBD2 (6 bases). The V gene's germline CDR1 is SGHDN and CDR2 FVKESK. Trimming shortened V by 4 bases and J by 7 bases, and 16 bases separated the two germline ends. The CDR3 covers 14 residues. The CDR3 region is CASSPSGSRGTQYF. In nucleotides, the CDR3 is TGTGCCAGCAGCCCCTCCGGGAGCCGAGGGACCCAGTACTTC. The full variable domain, its missing parts supplied by reference TRBV14 and TRBJ2-5, is EAGVTQFPSHSVIEKGQTVTLRCDPISGHDNLYWYRRVMGKEIKFLLHFVKESKQDESGMPNNRFLAERTGGTYSTLKVQPAELEDSGVYFCASSPSGSRGTQYFGPGTRLLVL.

This clonotype has a count of ten or more. J is TRBJ1-1 and V is TRBV6-6, with 9 bases that match TRBD1. The V gene's germline CDR1 is MNHNY and CDR2 SVGAGI (reference sequence). The CDR3 runs 15 residues. Trimming took 8 bases from V and 3 from J; bases not matched to a gene: 10. The CDR3, as DNA: TGTGCCAGCCGGGACAGGGTGGGTGTGGACACTGAAGCTTTCTTT. Translated: CASRDRVGVDTEAFF.

The chain carries TRBV11-2 and TRBJ2-2; D is unresolved. The CDR3 runs 14 residues. Germline assignment: CDR1 SGHAT and CDR2 FQNNGV. Trimming stripped 3 bases from V and 1 base from J, with 6 bases between. The CDR3 spells CASSFSENTGELFF. CDR3 DNA: TGTGCCAGCAGCTTTTCGGAGAACACCGGGGAGCTGTTTTTT.

This clonotype was counted many times. V gene TRBV7-2 combines with J gene TRBJ2-3; 12 bases map to TRBD2. CDR1 and CDR2 from the germline V gene are SGHTA and FQGNSA. The ends lost 0 bases at V and 4 bases at J; junction bases unmatched: 5. This CDR3 has 17 amino acids. The CDR3 nucleotides are TGTGCCAGCAGCTTAGCAACTAGCGGGAGGAACGCAGATACGCAGTATTTT. This encodes CASSLATSGRNADTQYF.

The CDR3 reads CASNRGGIYTGELFF. The DNA of the CDR3 is TGTGCCAGCAACAGGGGGGGGATCTACACCGGGGAGCTGTTTTTT. The gene calls are TRBV7-2 and TRBJ2-2; possible D gene TRBD1, 8 bases. CDR3 length equals 15 residues. V was pared by 7 bases and J by 3 bases, with 15 bases between. The germline CDR1 and CDR2 sequences are SGHTA and FQGNSA.

This clonotype has just a few counts. This chain uses TRBV7-8 with TRBJ2-7, with a tentative D call TRBD1 (6 bases). CDR1 and CDR2 from the germline V gene are SGHVS and FQNEAQ. Trimming took off 1 base at V and 1 base at J, with 11 bases between the two ends. The CDR3 sequence is 15 residues long. Here the CDR3 DNA reads TGTGCCAGCAGCTTAGGGACAGCAACTTCCTACGAGCAGTACTTC. It specifies CASSLGTATSYEQYF.